The source of this TCR beta chain is a study of blood T cell repertoires in COVID-19. Study-wide background: Acute and convalescent COVID-19 samples came from the United States, Italy and Spain. T cells, B-cell-depleted T cells, or PBMCs provided the cDNA or gDNA that served as material.

In the authors' methods: Amplification of reference gene primers provided the estimated nucleated cell counts. Assay used: immunoSEQ multiplex PCR; TCRdb lists only in-frame clones, some missing. V and J calls and clone size are copied from that table; D and trimming were computed from the DNA. The sample includes roughly 100,000 clones, approximately 83% of them seen just once. Germline assignment: CDR1 MNHEY and CDR2 SVGAGI. This CDR3 comprises 13 residues. The ends were cut back, 8 bases at V and 3 bases at J, with 14 bases in the middle. This clonotype was sampled from a man over 45 with acute or convalescent COVID-19. The rearrangement links TRBV6-5 to TRBJ2-7; no clear D. Material: peripheral blood. The CDR3: CASRFRHIYEQYF. DNA for the CDR3: TGTGCCAGCCGTTTCAGACATATCTACGAGCAGTACTTC.